This TCR beta chain was profiled in a study of low-dose radiotherapy and immunotherapy resistance in tumors. The overall study: Radiation delivery to Cohort 1 consisted of 0.5 Gy per fraction every 2 weeks, summing to 6.5 Gy. Patients were treated with intravenous nivolumab at 240 mg every two weeks and were also dosed with ipilimumab at 1 mg/kg every six weeks. Administration of intravenous cyclophosphamide at 200 mg/m2 took place every two weeks, one day before radiation and immunotherapy.

In its sample, this clonotype was seen many times. Time point here: before trial treatment. Low-dose radiotherapy, low-dose cyclophosphamide, aspirin, ipilimumab and nivolumab were all given to the donors. CDR3 size: 14 residues. Germline lookup yields CDR1 MGHDK and CDR2 SYGVNS. V gave up 5 bases and J gave up 6 bases, with 16 bases separating them. TRAV- and TRBV-specific primers, spanning alpha and beta chains, primed first-strand cDNA. A constant-region primer paired with the V-primer adapter amplified TCRs over about 19 PCR cycles. TCRdb passed the reads through MiXCR, listing each CDR3 protein once. The profile shows 80,000 to 95,000 distinct CDR3 sequences, under 9.5% of them singletons.

The sequencing here drew on PBMCs, taken before treatment. The chain joins TRBV25-1 to TRBJ1-2; TRBD1 might be the D (5 bases). The TCR was taken from a male donor with prostate cancer. CDR3 residues: CASSSWDLTDGYTF. CDR3 nucleotides: TGTGCCAGCAGTTCTTGGGACCTAACGGATGGCTACACCTTC.